This TCR beta chain was sequenced for a study of T cell responses to AZD1222 COVID-19 vaccine. Regarding the study as a whole: Dominant CD4 TCR responses targeted spike regions 160-218 and 743-854.

Comment on this clone: Its target is not known.

Libraries were prepared by immunoSEQ multiplex PCR; TCRdb keeps only in-frame clonotypes and omits some of them. The table records tens of thousands of clones, 75% to 90% of them present only once. The CDR3 has 17 amino acids. Trimming took 5 bases from V and 2 from J, leaving 21 bases between them. Germline values: CDR1 SGHTA, CDR2 FQGTGA. This TCR was recovered from an adult who received the AZD1222 COVID-19 vaccine. The chain combines TRBV7-3 with TRBJ2-5, with D possibly matching TRBD2 (5 bases). Sequencing used peripheral blood, obtained 28 days after the second AZD1222 dose. CDR3 amino acids: CASSPGFGHREQETQYF. CDR3 DNA: TGTGCCAGCAGCCCAGGATTCGGCCACCGGGAACAAGAGACCCAGTACTTC. Variable domain in full (rest from reference TRBV7-3 and TRBJ2-5): GAGVSQTPSNKVTEKGKYVELRCDPISGHTALYWYRQSLGQGPEFLIYFQGTGAADDSGLPNDRFFAVRPEGSVSTLKIQRTERGDSAVYLCASSPGFGHREQETQYFGPGTRLLVL.